The sequence of this T cell receptor beta chain was determined in a study of vaccination and CD4 T cells after COVID-19. A remark on this clonotype: What it binds is not known.

Treatment meaning: approximately 9-day PBMC culture with coronavirus spike peptide pools or control peptides (ViraFEST assay). Cultured CD4+ T-cell DNA underwent Oncomine TCR Beta short-read sequencing. TCRdb reprocessed the PCR reads with MiXCR, giving one entry per CDR3 protein. The sample records roughly 10,000 distinct CDR3 sequences, around 30% being singletons. The clonotype comes from a human donor who had recovered from COVID-19. Sequenced here: CD4+ T cells from blood, cultured in vitro, sampled after SARS-CoV-2 vaccination.

This chain's CDR3 is CASRATGTGDSPLHF. The CDR3 DNA is TGTGCCAGCAGGGCTACCGGGACAGGGGATTCACCCCTCCACTTT. The chain couples TRBV11-2 to TRBJ1-6; 10 positions agree with TRBD1. In germline, CDR1 is SGHAT, CDR2 FQNNGV. V was clipped by 6 bases and J by 8 bases; unmatched bases: 7. The length of the CDR3 is 15 residues.